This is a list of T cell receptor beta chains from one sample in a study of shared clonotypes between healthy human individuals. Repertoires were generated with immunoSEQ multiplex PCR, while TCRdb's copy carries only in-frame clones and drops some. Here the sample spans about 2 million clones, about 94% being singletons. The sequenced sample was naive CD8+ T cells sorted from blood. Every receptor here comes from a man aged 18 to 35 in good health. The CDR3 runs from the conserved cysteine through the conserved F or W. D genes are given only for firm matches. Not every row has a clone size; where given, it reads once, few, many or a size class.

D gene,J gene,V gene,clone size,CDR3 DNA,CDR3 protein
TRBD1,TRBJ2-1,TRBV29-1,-,TGCAGCGTTGAGTGGACAGGCGATTATGAGCAGTTCTTC,CSVEWTGDYEQFF
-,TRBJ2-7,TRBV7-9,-,TGTGCCAGCAGCTTAGGGTTCGACGAGCAGTACTTC,CASSLGFDEQYF
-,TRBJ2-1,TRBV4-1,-,TGCGCCAGCAGCCAAGTTCAGGCTATCCCACACAATGAGCAGTTCTTC,CASSQVQAIPHNEQFF
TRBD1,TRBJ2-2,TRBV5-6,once,TGTGCCAGCAGCCCGGACGGGACAGGGGACACCGGGGAGCTGTTTTTT,CASSPDGTGDTGELFF
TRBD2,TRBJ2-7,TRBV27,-,TGTGCCAGCAGTCCAGCCGCGGGGGAACGTCCCGACGAGCAGTACTTC,CASSPAAGERPDEQYF
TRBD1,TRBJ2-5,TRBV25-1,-,TGTGCCAGCAGGAAGGGGCAGGGGGTAGAGACCCAGTACTTC,CASRKGQGVETQYF
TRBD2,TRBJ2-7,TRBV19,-,TGTGCCAGTAGTACATCACCGGGACTAGAAGCCTCCTACGAGCAGTACTTC,CASSTSPGLEASYEQYF
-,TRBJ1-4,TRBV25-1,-,TGTGCCAGCAAAGGTTTGCCAGTCTGGGGGGAGGAAAAACTGTTTTTT,CASKGLPVWGEEKLFF
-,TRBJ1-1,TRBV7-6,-,TGTGCCAGCAGCTTAAATGTGTATGGGGGCGATTTGAACACTGAAGCTTTCTTT,CASSLNVYGGDLNTEAFF
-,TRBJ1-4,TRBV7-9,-,TGTGCCAGCAGCCCGGGCCTTCAGGGAACTAATGAAAAACTGTTTTTT,CASSPGLQGTNEKLFF
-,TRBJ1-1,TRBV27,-,TGTGCCAGCAGTTTACTCGGGGCGATAGACACTGAAGCTTTCTTT,CASSLLGAIDTEAFF
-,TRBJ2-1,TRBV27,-,TGTGCCAGCAGTTTCCCTCCCAATGAGCAGTTCTTC,CASSFPPNEQFF
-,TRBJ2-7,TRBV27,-,TGTGCCAGCAGAAGCCGACAGTACCCGCCCGAGCAGTACTTC,CASRSRQYPPEQYF
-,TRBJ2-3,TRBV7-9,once,TGTGCCAGCAGCGCCCGGGACACCGGCGATACGCAGTATTTT,CASSARDTGDTQYF
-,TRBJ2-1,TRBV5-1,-,TGCGCCAGTGGAAAGTCCGTGGCGGATGAGCAGTTCTTC,CASGKSVADEQFF
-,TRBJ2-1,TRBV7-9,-,TGTGCCAGCAGCTTAGATTATAGCGCCACTGAGCAGTTCTTC,CASSLDYSATEQFF
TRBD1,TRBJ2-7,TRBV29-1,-,TGCAGCGCCGACTCGGGGACAGATGAATACGAGCAGTACTTC,CSADSGTDEYEQYF
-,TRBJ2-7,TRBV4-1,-,TGCGCCAGCAGCCAAGATAGAGGTTACGAGCAGTACTTC,CASSQDRGYEQYF
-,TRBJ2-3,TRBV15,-,TGTGCCACCAGCAGTGAGATTACGGGTGACACAGATACGCAGTATTTT,CATSSEITGDTDTQYF
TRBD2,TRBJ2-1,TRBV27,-,TGTGCCAGCAGATCGGGAGGGGTGTCCTACAATGAGCAGTTCTTC,CASRSGGVSYNEQFF
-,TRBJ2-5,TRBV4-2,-,TGTGCCAGCAGCCAATACGGAACCGGGACCCACCAAGAGACCCAGTACTTC,CASSQYGTGTHQETQYF
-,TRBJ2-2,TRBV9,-,TGTGCCAGCAGCGTAGCTGGTTTCACCGGGGAGCTGTTTTTT,CASSVAGFTGELFF
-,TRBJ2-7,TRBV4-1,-,TGCGCCAGCAGCCCGGGACCCACGGCCGAGCAGTACTTC,CASSPGPTAEQYF
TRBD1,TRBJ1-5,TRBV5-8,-,TGTGCCAGCAGCTTGGATCGGGGACAGCTTAATCAGCCCCAGCATTTT,CASSLDRGQLNQPQHF
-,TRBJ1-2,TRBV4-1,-,TGCGCCAGCAGCCAAGATAGGAGTGTCTACGGCTACACCTTC,CASSQDRSVYGYTF
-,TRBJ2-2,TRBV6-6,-,TGTGCCAGCAGTTACGAGATAGAACTCGGGGAGCTGTTTTTT,CASSYEIELGELFF
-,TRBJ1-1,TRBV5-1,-,TGCGCCAGCAGCCTGGGGGACGGGCGGTACACTGAAGCTTTCTTT,CASSLGDGRYTEAFF
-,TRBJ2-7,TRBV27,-,TGTGCCAGCAGTTTATATGGACGGGACTACGAGCAGTACTTC,CASSLYGRDYEQYF
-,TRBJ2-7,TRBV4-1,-,TGCGCCAGCAGCCAAGTTGGGGGAGCTGCGTACGAGCAGTACTTC,CASSQVGGAAYEQYF
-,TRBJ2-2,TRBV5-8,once,TGTGCCCCCGCGGTGGGCGGGGAGCTGTTTTTT,CAPAVGGELFF
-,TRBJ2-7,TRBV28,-,TGTGCCAGCAGTTTAAGTCTAGACTACGAGCAGTACTTC,CASSLSLDYEQYF
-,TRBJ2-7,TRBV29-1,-,TGCAGCACCTCAGACCCGGGCGGAGCCTACGAGCAGTACTTC,CSTSDPGGAYEQYF
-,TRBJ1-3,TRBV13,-,TGTGCCAGCAGCTTAGTGAGTGACAGATCCTGGAACACCATATATTTT,CASSLVSDRSWNTIYF
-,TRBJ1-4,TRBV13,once,TGTGCCAGCAGCCCGGGACGGAACAATGAAAAACTGTTTTTT,CASSPGRNNEKLFF
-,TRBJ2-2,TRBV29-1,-,TGCAGCGTTGTTAAAGGGAACACCGGGGAGCTGTTTTTT,CSVVKGNTGELFF
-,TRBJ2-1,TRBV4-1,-,TGCGCCAGCAGCCAGAGGGACTCGAGCTCCTACAATGAGCAGTTCTTC,CASSQRDSSSYNEQFF
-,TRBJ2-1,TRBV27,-,TGTGCCAGCAGTTCACAGGGCTGGATTTCCTACAATGAGCAGTTCTTC,CASSSQGWISYNEQFF
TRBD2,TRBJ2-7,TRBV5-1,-,TGCGCCAGCAGCCTAGCGGCGAGCTCCTACGAGCAGTACTTC,CASSLAASSYEQYF
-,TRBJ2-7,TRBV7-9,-,TGTGCCAGCAGCTTAGGTGTCCGCGAGCAGTACTTC,CASSLGVREQYF
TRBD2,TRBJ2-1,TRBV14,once,TGTGCCAGCAGCCCCGGGACTAGCGGGTGGGATGAGCAGTTCTTC,CASSPGTSGWDEQFF
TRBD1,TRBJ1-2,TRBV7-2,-,TGTGCCAGCAGCTTGGGGGGACAGGCAAACTATGGCTACACCTTC,CASSLGGQANYGYTF
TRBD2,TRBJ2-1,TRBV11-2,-,TGTGCCAGCAGCCGGGGACTAGCTTTCTACAATGAGCAGTTCTTC,CASSRGLAFYNEQFF
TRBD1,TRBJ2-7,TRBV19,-,TGTGCCAGTAGTATGGGACAGGGCTCCTACGAGCAGTACTTC,CASSMGQGSYEQYF
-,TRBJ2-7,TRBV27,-,TGTGCCAGCAGTTTATCGGTTGGCTACGAGCAGTACTTC,CASSLSVGYEQYF
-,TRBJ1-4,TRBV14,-,TGTGCCAGCAGCGGGCCCCCCGGGACCGGTAATGAAAAACTGTTTTTT,CASSGPPGTGNEKLFF